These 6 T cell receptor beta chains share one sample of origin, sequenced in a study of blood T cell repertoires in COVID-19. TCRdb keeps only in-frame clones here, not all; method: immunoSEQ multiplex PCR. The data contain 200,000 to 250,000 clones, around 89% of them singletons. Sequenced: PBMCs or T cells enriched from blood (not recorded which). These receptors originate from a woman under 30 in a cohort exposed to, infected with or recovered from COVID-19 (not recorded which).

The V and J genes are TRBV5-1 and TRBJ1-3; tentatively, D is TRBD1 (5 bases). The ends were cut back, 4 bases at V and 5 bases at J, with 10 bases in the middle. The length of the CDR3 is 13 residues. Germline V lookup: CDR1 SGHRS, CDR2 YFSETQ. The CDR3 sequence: CASSAGGRNTIYF. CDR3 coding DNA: TGCGCCAGCAGCGCTGGGGGGAGAAACACCATATATTTT.

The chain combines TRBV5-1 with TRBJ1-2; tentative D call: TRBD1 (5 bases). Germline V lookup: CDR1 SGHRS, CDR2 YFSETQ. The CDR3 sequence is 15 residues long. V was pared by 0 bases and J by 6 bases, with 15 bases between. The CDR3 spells CASSLGAFGRDGYTF. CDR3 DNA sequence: TGCGCCAGCAGCTTGGGTGCTTTCGGCAGGGATGGCTACACCTTC.

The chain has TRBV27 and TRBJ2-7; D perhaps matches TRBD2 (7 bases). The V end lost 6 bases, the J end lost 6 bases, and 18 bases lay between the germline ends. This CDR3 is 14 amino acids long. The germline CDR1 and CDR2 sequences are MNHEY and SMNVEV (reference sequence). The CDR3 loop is CASRGGGAFGEQYF. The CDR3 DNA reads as TGTGCCAGCAGGGGCGGGGGCGCTTTCGGCGAGCAGTACTTC.

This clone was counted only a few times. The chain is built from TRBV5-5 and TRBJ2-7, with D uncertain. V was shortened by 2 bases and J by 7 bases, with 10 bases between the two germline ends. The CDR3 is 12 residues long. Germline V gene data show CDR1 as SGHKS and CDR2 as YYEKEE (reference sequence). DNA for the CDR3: TGTGCCAGCAGCTTCATCGGTAGAGAGCAGTACTTC. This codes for CASSFIGREQYF. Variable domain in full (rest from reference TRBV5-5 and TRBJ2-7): DAGVTQSPTHLIKTRGQQVTLRCSPISGHKSVSWYQQVLGQGPQFIFQYYEKEERGRGNFPDRFSARQFPNYSSELNVNALLLGDSALYLCASSFIGREQYFGPGTRLTVT.

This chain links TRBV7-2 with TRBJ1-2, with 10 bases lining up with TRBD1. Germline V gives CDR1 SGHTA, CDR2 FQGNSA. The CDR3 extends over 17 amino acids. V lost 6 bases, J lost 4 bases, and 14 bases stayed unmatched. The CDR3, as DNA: TGTGCCAGCAGTCATAAAGGGGGACAGGGGACCCTCTATGGCTACACCTTC. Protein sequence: CASSHKGGQGTLYGYTF. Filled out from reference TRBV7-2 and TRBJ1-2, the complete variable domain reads GAGVSQSPSNKVTEKGKDVELRCDPISGHTALYWYRQSLGQGLEFLIYFQGNSAPDKSGLPSDRFSAERTGGSVSTLTIQRTQQEDSAVYLCASSHKGGQGTLYGYTFGSGTRLTVV.

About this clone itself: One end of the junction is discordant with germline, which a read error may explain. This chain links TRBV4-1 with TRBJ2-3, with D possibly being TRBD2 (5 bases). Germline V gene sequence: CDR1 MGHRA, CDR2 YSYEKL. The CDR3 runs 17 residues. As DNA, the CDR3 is TGCGCCAGCAACCAAGTCGTTGGGAGCGGTGGCACAGATACGCAGTATTTT. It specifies CASNQVVGSGGTDTQYF.